The 29 T cell receptor beta chains below were found in one sample sequenced in a study of control samples from healthy donors and cancer patients (dated by TCRdb to the early 2020s). The library was built by means of the immunoSEQ multiplex PCR assay. Imported from immuneACCESS, the table was reduced by TCRdb to in-frame sequences with V and J called. These copies leave out some clones; in studies compared against another copy, an unresolved V gene accounts for under half, and the cause of the remainder is not known. The sample yields 110,000 or so clones; 83% were counted once. Together, the top ten hold over 10% of the sample. The sample consisted of blood. Source of these receptors: a woman between 45 and 65 years old in good health.

V is TRBV11-2 and J is TRBJ2-6; the D call may be TRBD1 or TRBD2 (8 bases each). V lost 5 bases to trimming and J lost 2 bases, with 19 bases between them. This CDR3 comprises 18 residues. Germline V gene data show CDR1 as SGHAT and CDR2 as FQNNGV. The CDR3 region is CASSPGGAGGAGANVLTF. Here the CDR3 DNA reads TGTGCCAGCAGCCCCGGGGGGGCAGGGGGCGCTGGGGCCAACGTCCTGACTTTC.

This clone was detected a few times. The chain couples TRBV2 to TRBJ2-3, with 8 bases aligning to TRBD1. The germline gives CDR1 SNHLY, CDR2 FYNNEI. Trimming removed 6 bases from V and 4 bases from J; junction bases left unmatched: 9. The CDR3 is 15 amino acids. The CDR3 sequence: CASSTTTGGPDTQYF. The DNA for the CDR3 is TGTGCCAGCAGCACAACCACAGGGGGGCCAGATACGCAGTATTTT.

The gene calls are TRBV2 and TRBJ1-2, with no clear D. V gave up 6 bases and J gave up 4 bases, with 12 bases separating them. CDR3 size: 13 residues. Germline CDR1 and CDR2: SNHLY and FYNNEI. The CDR3 loop reads CASRDFGSYGYTF. The CDR3 coding sequence is TGTGCCAGCAGAGACTTCGGGAGCTATGGCTACACCTTC.

The rearrangement joins TRBV9 to TRBJ1-2; 7 positions agree with TRBD1. Germline trimming cut 2 bases from V and 6 bases from J; bases unmatched to any gene: 7. Germline values: CDR1 SGDLS, CDR2 YYNGEE. The CDR3 has 14 amino acids. CDR3 sequence (DNA): TGTGCCAGCAGCGTGGGGCAGGGGGGACATGGCTACACCTTC. This translates into CASSVGQGGHGYTF.

This chain links TRBV27 with TRBJ1-3; D not resolved. The CDR3 has 14 residues. Deletions cut 3 bases from V and 0 bases from J, with 6 bases between. Germline assignment: CDR1 MNHEY and CDR2 SMNVEV (reference sequence). This chain's CDR3 is CASSFQRSGNTIYF. CDR3 in DNA: TGTGCCAGCAGTTTCCAGCGCTCTGGAAACACCATATATTTT.

V usage is TRBV2 and J usage is TRBJ2-2; maybe TRBD1 (5 bases). In germline, CDR1 is SNHLY, CDR2 FYNNEI. Trimming cost V 9 bases and J 3 bases, with 20 bases left between them. The CDR3 length is 16 residues. For the CDR3, the DNA is TGTGCCAGAGCCCCCAGCGCAGGACAAGACACCGGGGAGCTGTTTTTT. The encoded protein is CARAPSAGQDTGELFF.

This clone was recorded a few times. The V call is TRBV5-1, the J call TRBJ2-5, with 11 bases that match TRBD1. The CDR3 runs to 16 residues. Germline assignment: CDR1 SGHRS and CDR2 YFSETQ. The ends lost 1 base at V and 4 bases at J; junction bases unmatched: 6. The CDR3: CASSLSGQGAGETQYF. The CDR3 DNA reads as TGCGCCAGCAGCTTGTCAGGACAGGGGGCCGGAGAGACCCAGTACTTC.

The J gene is TRBJ1-1, the V gene TRBV5-6, with a tentative D call TRBD1 (6 bases). This CDR3 is 16 amino acids long. Trimming left V 0 bases short and J 3 bases short, with 15 bases between. The V gene's germline CDR1 is SGHDT and CDR2 YYEEEE. The CDR3: CASSLGGRGAYTEAFF. The CDR3, as DNA: TGTGCCAGCAGCTTGGGGGGCCGGGGGGCGTACACTGAAGCTTTCTTT.

The chain combines TRBV4-3 with TRBJ2-1, with 8 bases aligning to TRBD2. V was pared by 1 base and J by 7 bases, with 3 bases of the junction left unmatched. The CDR3 loop spans 14 amino acids. Germline V gene lookup returns CDR1 LGHNA and CDR2 YSLEER. The DNA for the CDR3 is TGCGCCAGCAGCCAAGGACCGGGAGGGAATGAGCAGTTCTTC. This translates into CASSQGPGGNEQFF.

The rearrangement uses TRBV11-1 and TRBJ2-7, with 10 positions matching TRBD1. The CDR3 extends over 14 amino acids. The germline gives CDR1 SGHAT, CDR2 FQDESV (reference sequence). The V and J ends lost 5 bases and 6 bases, in that order; junction bases with no gene match: 7. CDR3 in amino acids: CASSPGTGVAEQYF. The CDR3 DNA sequence: TGTGCCAGCAGCCCCGGGACAGGGGTGGCCGAGCAGTACTTC.

The rearrangement links TRBV28 to TRBJ1-3, with D tentatively TRBD1 (5 bases). Trimming cost V 5 bases and J 0 bases, with 11 bases left between them. This CDR3 has 15 amino acids. The germline CDR1 and CDR2 sequences are MDHEN and SYDVKM. The DNA for the CDR3 is TGTGCCAGCAGTAATAGGAGGGGCTCTGGAAACACCATATATTTT. Its translation: CASSNRRGSGNTIYF.

The chain has TRBV6-2 or TRBV6-3 and TRBJ1-6, with D maybe TRBD1 (5 bases). CDR3 length: 14 residues. The ends were cut back, 6 bases at V and 8 bases at J, with 14 bases in the middle. Germline V gene sequence: CDR1 MNHEY, CDR2 SVGEGT. CDR3 bases: TGTGCCAGCAGCTCGGGACGGGGGGATTCACCCCTCCACTTT. Protein product: CASSSGRGDSPLHF.

The rearrangement links TRBV27 to TRBJ2-5; no clear D gene. With 2 bases removed from V and 2 bases from J, the gap between germline ends came to 12 bases. The CDR3 is made up of 15 amino acids. In germline, CDR1 is MNHEY, CDR2 SMNVEV (reference sequence). CDR3 amino acids: CASSLIPFRQETQYF. CDR3 DNA: TGTGCCAGCAGTTTAATCCCGTTTCGTCAAGAGACCCAGTACTTC.

CDR3 DNA: TGTGCCAGCAGTATTATGGGGAACACCGGGGAGCTGTTTTTT. Residues: CASSIMGNTGELFF. The chain recombines TRBV2 with TRBJ2-2, with D hard to call. Germline V gene sequence: CDR1 SNHLY, CDR2 FYNNEI. This CDR3 is built from 14 residues. Trimming removed 5 bases at V and 1 base at J, with 8 bases between.

This chain uses TRBV6-4 with TRBJ2-7; tentative D call: TRBD2 (6 bases). This CDR3 region has 14 residues. Germline V gives CDR1 MRHNA, CDR2 SNTAGT. The V and J ends lost 1 base and 0 bases respectively, with 7 bases between them. The chain's CDR3 is CASSDYSGSYEQYF. CDR3 bases: TGTGCCAGCAGTGACTATAGCGGCTCCTACGAGCAGTACTTC.

The CDR3 nucleotides read TGTGCCAGCAGTGAAGATGGGAGTCGAGGCACTGAAGCTTTCTTT. Translation: CASSEDGSRGTEAFF. V usage is TRBV6-1 and J usage is TRBJ1-1, with D uncertain. The V gene's germline CDR1 is MNHNS and CDR2 SASEGT. V lost 1 base and J lost 4, with 13 bases in between. The CDR3 is 15 residues long.

V and J are TRBV19 and TRBJ2-6; 10 nucleotides align to TRBD1. This CDR3 region has 18 residues. J was trimmed by 0 bases and V by 5 bases; bases with no gene match: 7. Germline assignment: CDR1 LNHDA and CDR2 SQIVND (reference sequence). The DNA for the CDR3 is TGTGCCAGTAGTCGCGAGGGACAGGGGTCCTCTGGGGCCAACGTCCTGACTTTC. It translates to CASSREGQGSSGANVLTF.

This clone came up once. This rearrangement joins TRBV27 to TRBJ1-2, with D unresolved. CDR1 is MNHEY, CDR2 SMNVEV, per germline (reference sequence). The V gene lost 10 bases and the J gene lost 0 bases, with 12 bases spanning the gap. The CDR3 is made up of 13 amino acids. This CDR3 is CATKDETNYGYTF. The CDR3 DNA reads as TGTGCCACCAAGGATGAGACTAACTATGGCTACACCTTC.

V usage is TRBV6-6 and J usage is TRBJ2-5, with 9 positions matching TRBD1. Germline V gene sequence: CDR1 MNHNY, CDR2 SVGAGI (reference sequence). This CDR3 is 17 amino acids long. Germline trimming cut 5 bases from V and 6 bases from J; bases unmatched to any gene: 16. CDR3 coding DNA: TGTGCCAGCAGTCGTAACCCGGGACAGGGATTTAAGAAGACCCAGTACTTC. This sequence encodes CASSRNPGQGFKKTQYF.

This clone was seen a handful of times. Here the CDR3 DNA reads TGTGCCAGCAGTCCCAACAGAGGGCCTGGAAACACCATATATTTT. As protein: CASSPNRGPGNTIYF. The rearrangement uses TRBV28 and TRBJ1-3; D remains ambiguous. V lost 5 bases to trimming and J lost 2 bases, with 13 bases between them. Germline-derived CDR1 and CDR2 are MDHEN and SYDVKM. The CDR3 extends over 15 amino acids. Together with reference TRBV28 and TRBJ1-3, the CDR3 gives the full variable domain: DVKVTQSSRYLVKRTGEKVFLECVQDMDHENMFWYRQDPGLGLRLIYFSYDVKMKEKGDIPEGYSVSREKKERFSLILESASTNQTSMYLCASSPNRGPGNTIYFGEGSWLTVV.

V is TRBV25-1 and J is TRBJ1-2, with TRBD1 matching over 7 bases. V was pared by 2 bases and J by 4 bases, with 4 bases of the junction left unmatched. The V gene's germline CDR1 is MGHDK and CDR2 SYGVNS. The length of the CDR3 is 14 residues. The CDR3 protein is CASSEGGQRYGYTF. As DNA, the CDR3 is TGTGCCAGCAGTGAAGGGGGACAGCGCTATGGCTACACCTTC.

This sequence joins TRBV3-1 (or the pseudogene TRBV3-2) and TRBJ1-2, with 10 bases that match TRBD1. This CDR3 is built from 16 residues. Trimming removed 5 bases from V and 6 bases from J; junction bases left unmatched: 12. The germline V gene has CDR1 LGHDT and CDR2 YNNKEL (reference sequence). The CDR3 loop is CASSNVLTGGADGYTF. CDR3 DNA: TGTGCCAGCAGCAACGTATTGACAGGGGGCGCGGATGGCTACACCTTC.

CDR3 region: CASSQDSLNEKLFF. CDR3 bases: TGTGCCAGCAGCCAGGACAGCCTTAATGAAAAACTGTTTTTT. The J gene is TRBJ1-4, the V gene TRBV5-4; the D gene is possibly TRBD1 (6 bases). V lost 4 bases, J lost 4 bases, and 11 bases lay in between. CDR3 length equals 14 residues. Germline V gives CDR1 SGHNT, CDR2 YYREEE (reference sequence).

This rearrangement joins TRBV7-2 to TRBJ2-1, with unresolved D. This CDR3 comprises 14 residues. V was cut by 0 bases and J by 4 bases, with 7 bases left in between. In germline, CDR1 is SGHTA, CDR2 FQGNSA. This CDR3 reads CASSLAPGYNEQFF. As DNA, the CDR3 is TGTGCCAGCAGCTTAGCCCCAGGTTACAATGAGCAGTTCTTC.

The chain recombines TRBV7-3 with TRBJ2-7; either TRBD1 or TRBD2 may fit D (5 bases each). The germline V gene encodes CDR1 SGHTA and CDR2 FQGTGA. V lost 2 bases to trimming and J lost 5 bases, with 10 bases between them. The CDR3 runs 13 residues. Here the CDR3 DNA reads TGTGCCAGCAGCTTATCGAGGGGTGACGAGCAGTACTTC. It specifies CASSLSRGDEQYF.

This clone appeared a single time. The V and J genes are TRBV19 and TRBJ1-6; a weak D match, TRBD1 (5 bases). Germline V gene sequence: CDR1 LNHDA, CDR2 SQIVND (reference sequence). This CDR3 contains 16 residues. The V gene lost 6 bases and the J gene lost 6 bases, with 18 bases spanning the gap. This chain's CDR3 is CASSRESGAFNSPLHF. The CDR3 region has the DNA TGTGCCAGTAGCCGCGAGTCCGGGGCTTTTAATTCACCCCTCCACTTT.

This clone was recorded only once. The chain couples TRBV5-6 to TRBJ1-3; unclear D gene. Germline-derived CDR1 and CDR2 are SGHDT and YYEEEE. The CDR3 is 16 amino acids. V lost 1 base and J lost 1, with 12 bases in between. Here the CDR3 reads CASSLSAKGSGNTIYF. DNA of the CDR3: TGTGCCAGCAGCTTGTCAGCTAAGGGTTCTGGAAACACCATATATTTT.

The chain has TRBV29-1 and TRBJ1-1; TRBD1 is a possible D gene (6 bases). V was pared by 6 bases and J by 4 bases, with 9 bases between. Germline loops: CDR1 SQVTM, CDR2 ANQGSEA. CDR3 length: 11 amino acids. The CDR3 protein is CSVGGVTEAFF. The CDR3 bases are TGCAGCGTAGGGGGGGTCACTGAAGCTTTCTTT. Complete variable domain (other parts from reference TRBV29-1 and TRBJ1-1): SAVISQKPSRDICQRGTSLTIQCQVDSQVTMMFWYRQQPGQSLTLIATANQGSEATYESGFVIDKFPISRPNLTFSTLTVSNMSPEDSSIYLCSVGGVTEAFFGQGTRLTVV.

V usage is TRBV5-4 and J usage is TRBJ2-7; D is ambiguous. V was pared by 2 bases and J by 12 bases, with 18 bases between. The germline V gene encodes CDR1 SGHNT and CDR2 YYREEE (reference sequence). This CDR3 has 13 amino acids. The CDR3 DNA sequence: TGTGCCAGCAGCTTACAGACACGGGTCGACCCGTACTTC. It specifies CASSLQTRVDPYF.